Listed below are T cell receptor beta chains from one sample, sequenced in a study of blood T cell repertoires in COVID-19. Libraries were prepared by immunoSEQ multiplex PCR; TCRdb keeps only in-frame clonotypes and omits some of them. The data hold about 410,000 clones, with roughly 85% observed a single time. Sample: peripheral blood. All receptors derive from a woman in her 30s with active or convalescent COVID-19. Both conserved end residues are part of each CDR3. The D gene is left open where the match is weak. Size is omitted from some rows. Given values are once, few, many or a class for expanded clones.

clone size: NA
V gene: TRBV5-1
J gene: TRBJ2-7
D gene: TRBD1
CDR3 length: 14
CDR3 DNA: TGCGCCAGCAGCTTGGCCAGGGGGCCTTACGAGCAGTACTTC
CDR3 protein: CASSLARGPYEQYF

clone size: NA
V gene: TRBV6-6
J gene: TRBJ1-6
D gene: TRBD1
CDR3 length: 16
CDR3 DNA: TGTGCCAGCAGAACTCGACAGGGGTTCGGTAATTCACCCCTCCACTTT
CDR3 protein: CASRTRQGFGNSPLHF

clone size: NA
V gene: TRBV2
J gene: TRBJ1-4
D gene: NA
CDR3 length: 15
CDR3 DNA: TGTGCCAGCAGCCTTACAGGGACAACGGGTGAAAAACTGTTTTTT
CDR3 protein: CASSLTGTTGEKLFF

clone size: NA
V gene: TRBV2
J gene: TRBJ1-2
D gene: NA
CDR3 length: 15
CDR3 DNA: TGTGCCAGCAGGGGTCAACCTACAGGGAACTATGGCTACACCTTC
CDR3 protein: CASRGQPTGNYGYTF

clone size: NA
V gene: TRBV6-2/TRBV6-3
J gene: TRBJ2-1
D gene: NA
CDR3 length: 16
CDR3 DNA: TGTGCCAGCAGTTACTCGATGGCGGATCCTTACAATGAGCAGTTCTTC
CDR3 protein: CASSYSMADPYNEQFF

clone size: NA
V gene: TRBV11-2
J gene: TRBJ2-3
D gene: NA
CDR3 length: 14
CDR3 DNA: TGTGCCAGCAGCCGTGGCACTAGTGCAGATACGCAGTATTTT
CDR3 protein: CASSRGTSADTQYF

clone size: NA
V gene: TRBV14
J gene: TRBJ2-1
D gene: TRBD1
CDR3 length: 16
CDR3 DNA: TGTGCCAGCAGCCATACAGGGGATGTATCCTACAATGAGCAGTTCTTC
CDR3 protein: CASSHTGDVSYNEQFF

clone size: NA
V gene: TRBV3-1/TRBV3-2
J gene: TRBJ1-2
D gene: NA
CDR3 length: 11
CDR3 DNA: TGTGCCAGCAGGACGGGGGGAGGCTACACCTTC
CDR3 protein: CASRTGGGYTF

clone size: NA
V gene: TRBV6-5
J gene: TRBJ2-7
D gene: TRBD1
CDR3 length: 13
CDR3 DNA: TGTGCCAGCAGTCGGACAGGGTGGGACGAGCAGTACTTC
CDR3 protein: CASSRTGWDEQYF

clone size: NA
V gene: TRBV18
J gene: TRBJ2-2
D gene: NA
CDR3 length: 16
CDR3 DNA: TGTGCCAGCTCACCACCCGAGAAGCCGAACACCGGGGAGCTGTTTTTT
CDR3 protein: CASSPPEKPNTGELFF

clone size: NA
V gene: TRBV7-6
J gene: TRBJ1-1
D gene: TRBD1
CDR3 length: 16
CDR3 DNA: TGTGCCAGCAGCCGGGGACAGGGGCGCATTGAGACTGAAGCTTTCTTT
CDR3 protein: CASSRGQGRIETEAFF

clone size: few
V gene: TRBV19
J gene: TRBJ1-1
D gene: TRBD1
CDR3 length: 13
CDR3 DNA: TGTGCCACCCGGACAGGGGAGGGCACTGAAGCTTTCTTT
CDR3 protein: CATRTGEGTEAFF

clone size: NA
V gene: TRBV2
J gene: TRBJ2-1
D gene: NA
CDR3 length: 14
CDR3 DNA: TGTGCCAGCAGTGGGGGGCTCTATTTCGGTGAGCAGTTCTTC
CDR3 protein: CASSGGLYFGEQFF

clone size: NA
V gene: TRBV27
J gene: TRBJ2-2
D gene: TRBD1
CDR3 length: 15
CDR3 DNA: TGTGCCAGCAGCGTGGGACAGGGGGCAGCCGGGGAGCTGTTTTTT
CDR3 protein: CASSVGQGAAGELFF

clone size: NA
V gene: TRBV18
J gene: TRBJ1-1
D gene: TRBD1
CDR3 length: 15
CDR3 DNA: TGTGCCAGCTCACCAAAGAGACAGGGGGACACTGAAGCTTTCTTT
CDR3 protein: CASSPKRQGDTEAFF

clone size: NA
V gene: TRBV5-4
J gene: TRBJ1-1
D gene: NA
CDR3 length: 16
CDR3 DNA: TGTGCCAGCAGCACGTTAATGAAGACGGGGGACACTGAAGCTTTCTTT
CDR3 protein: CASSTLMKTGDTEAFF

clone size: NA
V gene: TRBV3-1/TRBV3-2
J gene: TRBJ1-6
D gene: NA
CDR3 length: 15
CDR3 DNA: TGTGCCAGCAGCCAAGGGGCAGCCCGTAATTCACCCCTCCACTTT
CDR3 protein: CASSQGAARNSPLHF

clone size: NA
V gene: TRBV27
J gene: TRBJ2-7
D gene: TRBD1
CDR3 length: 14
CDR3 DNA: TGTGCCAGCAGTCTCAGACAGGGGGCATGGGAGCAGTACTTC
CDR3 protein: CASSLRQGAWEQYF

clone size: NA
V gene: TRBV2
J gene: TRBJ2-3
D gene: NA
CDR3 length: 13
CDR3 DNA: TGTGCCAGCAGTGAAACAGGTCAAGATACGCAGTATTTT
CDR3 protein: CASSETGQDTQYF

clone size: NA
V gene: TRBV29-1
J gene: TRBJ1-1
D gene: NA
CDR3 length: 14
CDR3 DNA: TGCAGCGTTGAAGGGCGAGCGGCGAACACTGAAGCTTTCTTT
CDR3 protein: CSVEGRAANTEAFF

clone size: NA
V gene: TRBV30
J gene: TRBJ2-1
D gene: TRBD1
CDR3 length: 17
CDR3 DNA: TGTGCCTGCGGGACAGGGGGCAGCGGGGAGAGGTACAATGAGCAGTTCTTC
CDR3 protein: CACGTGGSGERYNEQFF

clone size: NA
V gene: TRBV18
J gene: TRBJ1-4
D gene: TRBD1
CDR3 length: 14
CDR3 DNA: TGTGCCAGCTCACCAGGGACAGGGGGAGAAAAACTGTTTTTT
CDR3 protein: CASSPGTGGEKLFF

clone size: NA
V gene: TRBV2
J gene: TRBJ2-6
D gene: NA
CDR3 length: 18
CDR3 DNA: TGTGCCAGCAGTGAAACCGCGACGGGACTGCCGAGGACCAACGTCCTGACTTTC
CDR3 protein: CASSETATGLPRTNVLTF